This T cell receptor beta chain derives from a study of glioma-infiltrating T cells after dendritic cell vaccination. In the study overall: Glioblastoma patients came from Phase I and II dendritic cell vaccination trials. Monocyte-derived dendritic cells, cultured less than 9 days with IL-4 and GM-CSF, were pulsed with autologous tumor lysate.

The sample's time point: after dendritic cell vaccination, including at tumor progression/relapse. Primers: 60 V beta forward and 13 J beta reverse. Generated by immunoSEQ multiplex PCR, the TCRdb table keeps only in-frame clones and is missing some. This table holds 50,000 to 65,000 clones, more than 75% found once. In germline, CDR1 is LGHNA, CDR2 YSLEER. The V gene end was trimmed by 5 bases and the J gene end by 2 bases; junction bases not matched to a gene: 6. The CDR3 sequence is 15 residues long. Comment on this clone: Its target is unknown.

Study-level results: Complete blood and tumor specimen sets were limited to few patients.

This specimen was blood, taken after dendritic cell vaccination. The source of this sequence is a human donor with glioblastoma. The gene calls are TRBV4-3 and TRBJ2-3; 8 bases match TRBD1. This chain's CDR3 is CASSSGQELTDTQYF. Here the CDR3 DNA reads TGCGCCAGCAGCTCGGGACAGGAGCTCACAGATACGCAGTATTTT.